The clone carrying this T cell receptor (beta chain) appeared a few times. Its specificity is unknown. Germline CDR1 MDHEN, CDR2 SYDVKM. Between the trimmed V and J ends, which lost 3 bases and 8 bases, there was a span of 16 bases. This CDR3 is 14 amino acids long. The data originate from a study of T-cell reconstitution after alpha-beta-depleted transplantation in children. Study conclusions and caveats: Fresh T-cell production supplied most of the T-cell counts and diversity seen one year after transplant. Reports say that about two months after transplant, the alpha-beta T cells came out of several hundred graft clones that had expanded.

The authors prepared the TCRbeta library with unique molecular identifiers. Each CDR3 protein gets one entry after TCRdb re-called the PCR reads with MiXCR. The sample lists 450,000 to 700,000 distinct CDR3 sequences; 25% to 30% were seen once. This receptor was identified in a boy in the first two years of life with Wiskott-Aldrich syndrome, due to receive a stem cell transplant. This material consisted of PBMCs, taken before TCRalphabeta/CD19-depleted stem cell transplant. V usage is TRBV28 and J usage is TRBJ1-2, with D tentatively TRBD1 (5 bases). CDR3 in amino acids: CASSLAGPEVGYTF. The CDR3 DNA follows: TGTGCCAGCAGTTTGGCAGGGCCGGAGGTGGGCTACACCTTC.